The present TCR beta chain was sequenced within a study of blood T cell repertoires in COVID-19. In this sample, this clone turned up a few times. Source study methods: The assay estimated nucleated cells by amplifying reference gene primers. Only in-frame clones appear in the TCRdb table, and some are missing; sequencing was by immunoSEQ multiplex PCR. That table gives V, J and clone size, and the DNA gave D and trimming. The sample consists of about 150,000 clones, around 89% of them appearing once. Germline lookup yields CDR1 MDHEN and CDR2 SYDVKM. V lost 5 bases to trimming and J lost 4 bases; unmatched junction nucleotides: 8. The CDR3 spans 15 residues.

Sequencing was carried out using PBMCs or T cells enriched from blood (not recorded which). The rearrangement uses TRBV28 and TRBJ1-5; 7 positions match TRBD1. The receptor was isolated from a woman aged 25 to 45 with acute COVID-19. The CDR3 protein is CASSLTQGLNQPQHF. The CDR3 DNA follows: TGTGCCAGCAGTCTTACACAGGGGTTAAATCAGCCCCAGCATTTT. The complete variable domain, with remaining parts taken from reference TRBV28 and TRBJ1-5, reads DVKVTQSSRYLVKRTGEKVFLECVQDMDHENMFWYRQDPGLGLRLIYFSYDVKMKEKGDIPEGYSVSREKKERFSLILESASTNQTSMYLCASSLTQGLNQPQHFGDGTRLSIL.